The rows below give T cell receptor beta chains drawn from one sample of a study of tumor-infiltrating lymphocytes in localized non-small cell lung cancer. Clones were read by immunoSEQ multiplex PCR, and TCRdb kept only the in-frame ones, dropping some. There are over 14,000 clones in the sample; roughly 82% occur only once, and under 25% lies in the top ten. The sequenced sample was lung tumor tissue. These receptors all come from a human donor with non-small cell lung cancer. Both conserved end residues are part of each CDR3. A D gene is named only where the DNA matches it firmly. Clone sizes are given selectively: once, few, many, or a class where the clone is expanded.

V,D,J,size,CDR3,DNA
TRBV7-2,NA,TRBJ1-3,NA,CASSLNGGAGNTIYF,TGTGCCAGCAGCTTAAATGGGGGGGCTGGAAACACCATATATTTT
TRBV7-8,NA,TRBJ2-2,NA,CASSAYRILTANTGELFF,TGTGCCAGCAGCGCTTACAGAATTCTAACCGCGAACACCGGGGAGCTGTTTTTT
TRBV5-8,NA,TRBJ1-3,NA,CASSLGTHDSGNTIYF,TGTGCCAGCAGCTTGGGGACGCATGACTCTGGAAACACCATATATTTT
TRBV6-5,NA,TRBJ2-5,few,CASTRGTVQETQYF,TGTGCCAGCACCCGAGGAACAGTACAAGAGACCCAGTACTTC
TRBV5-1,TRBD2,TRBJ2-5,once,CASSPGTSGYQETQYF,TGCGCCAGCAGTCCCGGGACTAGCGGATACCAAGAGACCCAGTACTTC
TRBV19,NA,TRBJ2-7,NA,CASSISPGEYEQYF,TGTGCCAGTAGTATAAGCCCAGGGGAATACGAGCAGTACTTC
TRBV7-9,TRBD2,TRBJ2-1,NA,CASSLRRGGVNEQFF,TGTGCCAGCAGCTTAAGGCGCGGGGGGGTAAATGAGCAGTTCTTC
TRBV2,TRBD1,TRBJ1-5,NA,CASSGDRGNQPQHF,TGTGCCAGCAGTGGGGACAGGGGTAATCAGCCCCAGCATTTT
TRBV28,TRBD1,TRBJ1-5,NA,CASSLGQGRTQPQHF,TGTGCCAGCAGTTTGGGACAGGGACGCACTCAGCCCCAGCATTTT
TRBV4-2,NA,TRBJ2-3,NA,CASSLAGTSTDTQYF,TGTGCCAGCAGCCTAGCCGGGACTAGCACAGATACGCAGTATTTT
TRBV10-3,NA,TRBJ2-5,NA,CAIGGAAETQYF,TGTGCCATCGGCGGGGCGGCGGAGACCCAGTACTTC
TRBV27,NA,TRBJ1-1,NA,CASSTRWGEVNTEAFF,TGTGCCAGCAGTACCCGGTGGGGGGAAGTGAACACTGAAGCTTTCTTT
TRBV2,NA,TRBJ2-7,NA,CASSTLKGAYEQYF,TGTGCCAGCAGTACGTTGAAGGGGGCCTACGAGCAGTACTTC
TRBV7-3,TRBD1,TRBJ2-7,NA,CASSLTGGSYEQYF,TGTGCCAGCAGTCTTACAGGGGGCTCCTACGAGCAGTACTTC
TRBV28,NA,TRBJ1-4,NA,CASSPTVATNEKLFF,TGTGCCAGCAGTCCTACAGTTGCAACTAATGAAAAACTGTTTTTT
TRBV5-1,NA,TRBJ2-3,NA,CASSLVQRTDTQYF,TGCGCCAGCAGCTTGGTTCAAAGGACAGATACGCAGTATTTT
TRBV11-2,TRBD1,TRBJ2-7,NA,CASSGTGGSEQYF,TGTGCCAGCAGCGGAACAGGGGGGAGCGAGCAGTACTTC
TRBV6-5,NA,TRBJ1-2,NA,CASSQGHVGYTF,TGTGCCAGCAGCCAGGGTCACGTTGGCTACACCTTC
TRBV10-3,TRBD2,TRBJ2-1,NA,CATTAGLAGGGNNEQFF,TGTGCCACCACCGCGGGACTAGCGGGAGGCGGGAACAATGAGCAGTTCTTC
TRBV29-1,NA,TRBJ1-2,NA,CSVEIQGVMRGYTF,TGCAGCGTTGAAATACAGGGAGTTATGAGAGGCTACACCTTC
TRBV28,TRBD1,TRBJ1-6,NA,CASSLGTAGIYNSPLHF,TGTGCCAGCAGTTTAGGGACAGCGGGTATCTATAATTCACCCCTCCACTTT
TRBV28,TRBD1,TRBJ1-2,NA,CASSLGQGAGGYTF,TGTGCCAGCAGTCTGGGACAGGGGGCGGGTGGCTACACCTTC
TRBV5-6,TRBD2,TRBJ2-3,NA,CASSLASGSSDTQYF,TGTGCCAGCAGCTTGGCTAGCGGGAGCTCAGATACGCAGTATTTT
TRBV9,NA,TRBJ1-3,NA,CASSAGHLGTTIYF,TGTGCCAGCAGCGCAGGGCATCTAGGTACCACCATATATTTT
TRBV19,TRBD2,TRBJ2-4,NA,CASRGGGAKNIQYF,TGTGCCAGTCGGGGGGGAGGGGCCAAAAACATTCAGTACTTC
TRBV5-8,NA,TRBJ2-2,NA,CASSPTRSSGELFF,TGTGCCAGCAGCCCGACTAGAAGTTCCGGGGAGCTGTTTTTT
TRBV5-1,NA,TRBJ1-4,NA,CASSLGSVGSWEKLFF,TGCGCCAGCAGCTTGGGATCAGTGGGGTCCTGGGAAAAACTGTTTTTT
TRBV28,NA,TRBJ2-3,NA,CASTRSTGITDTQYF,TGTGCCAGCACCAGATCGACAGGAATCACAGATACGCAGTATTTT
TRBV30,NA,TRBJ2-2,NA,CAYEVVGELFF,TGTGCCTATGAGGTGGTAGGGGAGCTGTTTTTT
TRBV7-2,NA,TRBJ2-2,NA,CASSLAVFAREAGNTGELFF,TGTGCCAGCAGCTTAGCGGTTTTTGCCAGGGAAGCAGGGAACACCGGGGAGCTGTTTTTT
TRBV4-1,NA,TRBJ1-2,once,CASSQVLREMSYGYTF,TGCGCCAGCAGCCAAGTCCTCCGGGAAATGAGCTATGGCTACACCTTC
TRBV9,NA,TRBJ2-7,NA,CASSVELGDLREQYF,TGTGCCAGCAGCGTGGAATTAGGGGACCTTCGGGAGCAGTACTTC
TRBV2,NA,TRBJ2-5,NA,CASSEQAGVETQYF,TGTGCCAGCAGTGAACAGGCAGGGGTGGAGACCCAGTACTTC
TRBV25-1,NA,TRBJ1-4,NA,CASYSGPNEKLFF,TGTGCCAGCTACTCGGGACCAAATGAAAAACTGTTTTTT
TRBV5-1,NA,TRBJ1-1,NA,CASSLDRVGTEAFF,TGCGCCAGCAGCTTGGACAGGGTGGGGACTGAAGCTTTCTTT
TRBV2,NA,TRBJ2-5,NA,CASRAAGQETQYF,TGTGCCAGCCGTGCTGCGGGCCAAGAGACCCAGTACTTC
TRBV19,TRBD1,TRBJ2-5,once,CASSIGGQVGQETQYF,TGTGCCAGTAGTATAGGGGGACAGGTAGGGCAAGAGACCCAGTACTTC
TRBV9,TRBD1,TRBJ1-1,NA,CASSVLGQGNTEAFF,TGTGCCAGCAGCGTCTTGGGACAGGGCAACACTGAAGCTTTCTTT
TRBV15,NA,TRBJ1-5,NA,CATSRDRRIQPQHF,TGTGCCACCAGCAGAGATAGAAGAATTCAGCCCCAGCATTTT
TRBV19,NA,TRBJ1-2,NA,CASSTPGRESYGYTF,TGTGCCAGTAGTACCCCGGGACGGGAATCCTATGGCTACACCTTC
TRBV7-8,NA,TRBJ2-1,NA,CASSPYAYNEQFF,TGTGCCAGCAGCCCCTACGCCTACAATGAGCAGTTCTTC